This T cell receptor (beta chain) was recovered during a study of cytomegalovirus exposure and HLA in healthy donors. This CDR3 is built from 13 residues. V was clipped by 0 bases and J by 8 bases, with 11 bases between them. Germline V CDR1 and CDR2: SGHKS, YYEKEE (reference sequence). 60 Vbeta and 13 Jbeta primers were used in PCR. Some clones are missing from TCRdb's copy, which holds only in-frame ones; the method was immunoSEQ multiplex PCR. Among about 200,000 clones listed, about four fifths were seen once. The TCR comes from a boy between 2 and 10 years old in good health and CMV-seronegative. The rearrangement uses TRBV5-5 and TRBJ1-2; D gene uncertain. The sequencing input was PBMCs. CDR3 sequence (DNA): TGTGCCAGCAGCTTGGAGCAGCCGGGGGGCTACACCTTC. Its translation is CASSLEQPGGYTF.